The clone carrying this T cell receptor beta chain turned up a few times. These data come from a study of human T cells and chemical hapten exposure. Extraction yielded total RNA from whole blood (unfractionated). The library put unique molecular identifiers onto individual cDNA molecules. TCRdb ran MiXCR on the reads and lists one entry per CDR3 protein. The repertoire holds about 120,000 distinct CDR3 sequences, with 8% to 9.5% as singletons. Per germline, CDR1 MNHEY and CDR2 SVGAGI. The CDR3 loop spans 19 amino acids. After removal of 0 bases from V and 4 bases from J, the junction contained 9 bases not matched to a gene.

The gene calls are TRBV6-5 and TRBJ2-6; TRBD1 agrees at 10 bases. Sequenced: whole blood. This receptor was obtained from a human donor in good health. Some clones in this sample may be carry-over from other donors' samples. The CDR3 coding sequence is TGTGCCAGCAGTTACTCGGGACAGGGGCCTAGTTCAGGGGCCAACGTCCTGACTTTC. It translates to CASSYSGQGPSSGANVLTF.